These 24 T cell receptor beta chains originate from one sample sequenced in a study of T cell changes during pregnancy in multiple sclerosis. The data were produced by immunoSEQ multiplex PCR, yet TCRdb's version contains in-frame clones alone and is incomplete. The table has tens of thousands of clones, around 92% seen once. The sequencing here drew on peripheral blood, taken in the third trimester of pregnancy. Every receptor here comes from a female donor in good health, enrolled as a control in a pregnancy study.

The CDR3 DNA follows: TGTGCCACCAGCGAAGGACAGACAATTACCAGAAGTTATGGCTACACCTTC. Encoded protein: CATSEGQTITRSYGYTF. J is TRBJ1-2 and V is TRBV15; maybe TRBD1 (6 bases). There are 17 residues in the CDR3. CDR1 and CDR2 from the germline V gene are LNHNV and YYDKDF (reference sequence). V lost 5 bases to trimming and J lost 5 bases, with 24 bases between them.

This chain's CDR3 is CASSLRGGVTEAFF. The CDR3 DNA reads as TGTGCCAGCAGTTTACGGGGGGGGGTCACTGAAGCTTTCTTT. This rearrangement joins TRBV27 to TRBJ1-1; TRBD1 might be the D (5 bases). The CDR3 is 14 amino acids. The V end lost 2 bases, the J end lost 4 bases, and 11 bases lay between the germline ends. Germline lookup yields CDR1 MNHEY and CDR2 SMNVEV (reference sequence).

The genes are TRBV9 and TRBJ2-2; 11 bases fit TRBD1. This CDR3 is built from 15 residues. Germline-derived CDR1 and CDR2 are SGDLS and YYNGEE. The trim removed 4 bases at V and 6 bases at J, leaving 5 bases unmatched. The CDR3 sequence: CASSRTGGNSGELFF. The CDR3 DNA follows: TGTGCCAGCAGCCGGACAGGGGGCAATTCCGGGGAGCTGTTTTTT.

This chain links TRBV11-2 with TRBJ1-2, with D possibly TRBD1 on 6 matching bases. CDR3 length equals 14 residues. V was trimmed by 5 bases and J by 5 bases, leaving 15 bases between them. Germline V lookup: CDR1 SGHAT, CDR2 FQNNGV. The DNA for the CDR3 is TGTGCCAGCAGCCTCCGGACAGACTTTTATGGCTACACCTTC. Translated: CASSLRTDFYGYTF.

The rearrangement joins TRBV18 to TRBJ2-2; D unresolved. The CDR3 runs 15 residues. CDR1 is KGHSH, CDR2 LQKENI, per germline. The ends were cut back, 2 bases at V and 5 bases at J, with 12 bases in the middle. The CDR3 spells CASSPMELRTGELFF. DNA of the CDR3: TGTGCCAGCTCACCAATGGAGCTTCGGACCGGGGAGCTGTTTTTT. The complete variable domain, with remaining parts taken from reference TRBV18 and TRBJ2-2, reads NAGVMQNPRHLVRRRGQEARLRCSPMKGHSHVYWYRQLPEEGLKFMVYLQKENIIDESGMPKERFSAEFPKEGPSILRIQQVVRGDSAAYFCASSPMELRTGELFFGEGSRLTVL.

This clone came up once. The rearrangement joins TRBV10-1 to TRBJ2-7, with a possible D match to TRBD2 (6 bases). V dropped 2 bases and J dropped 0 bases, with 23 bases sitting between them. The CDR3 has 19 amino acids. Germline-derived CDR1 and CDR2 are WNHNN and SYGVQD (reference sequence). CDR3 DNA sequence: TGCGCCAGCAGTGAGCTAGCGACCGAAGACCTTTACAGCTCCTACGAGCAGTACTTC. It translates to CASSELATEDLYSSYEQYF.

This clone was seen only once. This chain joins TRBV19 and TRBJ2-1; D may be TRBD2 (7 bases). The germline CDR1 and CDR2 sequences are LNHDA and SQIVND (reference sequence). The CDR3 runs 15 residues. Trimming left V 7 bases short and J 2 bases short, with 15 bases between. The DNA of the CDR3 is TGTGCCAGTAACCCTGGGCGGGGGCCCTACAATGAGCAGTTCTTC. This sequence encodes CASNPGRGPYNEQFF.

The chain's CDR3 is CARSLRGTYQETQYF. The CDR3 nucleotides read TGTGCCAGAAGCTTGCGGGGTACGTACCAAGAGACCCAGTACTTC. The chain joins TRBV5-3 to TRBJ2-5, with D possibly TRBD2 on 5 matching bases. TRBV5-3 is assigned to the ORF class and has an uncertain function. The length of the CDR3 is 15 residues. Between the trimmed V and J ends, which lost 1 base and 0 bases, there was a span of 10 bases.

This clone was seen a single time. The V call is TRBV7-2, the J call TRBJ1-6, with 8 nucleotides matching TRBD1. CDR1 SGHTA and CDR2 FQGNSA come from the germline V gene. The CDR3 is made up of 14 amino acids. Unmatched junction bases numbered 6, after V lost 5 bases and J lost 9 bases. Written as DNA, the CDR3 is TGTGCCAGCAGCCTGGGACAGGTGCGTTCACCCCTCCACTTT. Protein product: CASSLGQVRSPLHF.

The V call is TRBV19, the J call TRBJ2-7, with 9 bases that match TRBD2. The CDR3 extends over 17 amino acids. V was pared by 3 bases and J by 0 bases, with 9 bases of the junction left unmatched. In germline, CDR1 is LNHDA, CDR2 SQIVND (reference sequence). The DNA of the CDR3 is TGTGCCAGTAGTATGGCGGCTAGCGGGATTAGCTCCTACGAGCAGTACTTC. Translation: CASSMAASGISSYEQYF. The full variable domain, completed using reference TRBV19 and TRBJ2-7, is DGGITQSPKYLFRKEGQNVTLSCEQNLNHDAMYWYRQDPGQGLRLIYYSQIVNDFQKGDIAEGYSVSREKKESFPLTVTSAQKNPTAFYLCASSMAASGISSYEQYFGPGTRLTVT.

This clone was picked up one time. The J gene is TRBJ2-2, the V gene TRBV11-2; 7 bases are shared with TRBD2. This CDR3 comprises 14 residues. Germline values: CDR1 SGHAT, CDR2 FQNNGV. Germline trimming cut 6 bases from V and 4 bases from J; bases unmatched to any gene: 5. The CDR3 region has the DNA TGTGCCAGCAGGCGGGGGACGGTCACCGGGGAGCTGTTTTTT. This encodes CASRRGTVTGELFF.

The rearrangement joins TRBV7-9 to TRBJ2-1; 12 bases are a match to TRBD2. V shed 5 bases and J 5 bases; nucleotides not matched to a gene: 4. The CDR3 covers 15 residues. The V gene's germline CDR1 is SEHNR and CDR2 FQNEAQ (reference sequence). The CDR3 spells CASSPLAGGNNEQFF. CDR3 bases: TGTGCCAGCAGCCCTCTAGCGGGAGGGAACAATGAGCAGTTCTTC.

The rearrangement joins TRBV19 to TRBJ2-2; a weak D match, TRBD1 (6 bases). Germline CDR1 LNHDA, CDR2 SQIVND (reference sequence). This CDR3 comprises 14 residues. With 5 bases removed from V and 7 bases from J, the gap between germline ends came to 14 bases. In DNA form, the CDR3 reads TGTGCCAGTAGTGGTAACAGGGAATTCGGGGAGCTGTTTTTT. Protein sequence: CASSGNREFGELFF.

This chain uses TRBV6-4 with TRBJ2-1; D may be TRBD2 (5 bases). V shed 0 bases and J shed 6 bases, with 9 bases lying between them. Germline CDR1 reads MRHNA; CDR2 reads SNTAGT. The CDR3 covers 14 residues. The CDR3 DNA reads as TGTGCCAGCAGTGACTCCGAGGGTACCAATGAGCAGTTCTTC. Translation: CASSDSEGTNEQFF.

This clone was found once. The V and J genes are TRBV27 and TRBJ1-1; TRBD1 might be the D (6 bases). V lost 0 bases, J lost 3 bases, and 8 bases lay in between. This CDR3 spans 14 amino acids. Per germline, CDR1 MNHEY and CDR2 SMNVEV (reference sequence). Here the CDR3 reads CASSLSEGDTEAFF. The CDR3 DNA reads TGTGCCAGCAGTTTATCCGAGGGGGACACTGAAGCTTTCTTT.

The chain couples TRBV23-1 to TRBJ2-5, with 10 bases fitting TRBD2. TRBV23-1 is marked as an open reading frame, function uncertain. The CDR3 extends over 17 amino acids. The J segment lost 5 bases and the V segment lost 3 bases, leaving 12 bases of the junction unmatched. The CDR3 nucleotides read TGCGCCAGCAGTCACCCCAGACTAGCGGGCGTGGGGGAGACCCAGTACTTC. It encodes CASSHPRLAGVGETQYF.

The chain combines TRBV18 with TRBJ1-2; no clear D gene. CDR1 and CDR2 (germline): KGHSH, LQKENI. Trimming removed 2 bases from V and 4 bases from J, with 8 bases in between. The CDR3 sequence is 13 residues long. The CDR3 sequence: CASSPAERYGYTF. In DNA form, the CDR3 reads TGTGCCAGCTCACCAGCGGAGCGCTATGGCTACACCTTC.

This rearrangement joins TRBV18 to TRBJ1-1, with TRBD1 as a possible D gene (6 bases). Trimming took 6 bases from V and 1 from J, leaving 12 bases between them. CDR1 is KGHSH and CDR2 is LQKENI in the germline V gene. The CDR3 totals 14 residues. The CDR3 here is CASSVGHSNTEAFF. CDR3 nucleotide sequence: TGTGCCAGCTCCGTGGGACACTCGAACACTGAAGCTTTCTTT.

This chain uses TRBV6-5 with TRBJ2-5, with D perhaps matching TRBD1 (6 bases). CDR1 and CDR2 (germline): MNHEY, SVGAGI. The CDR3 extends over 14 amino acids. Trimming stripped 5 bases from V and 2 bases from J, with 12 bases between. The CDR3 reads CASSQQGSQETQYF. The CDR3 nucleotides read TGTGCCAGCAGTCAACAGGGATCTCAAGAGACCCAGTACTTC.

The chain uses TRBV7-9 and TRBJ2-5; 9 positions agree with TRBD1. The CDR3 is 16 amino acids. V was clipped by 7 bases and J by 5 bases; unmatched bases: 14. Germline assignment: CDR1 SEHNR and CDR2 FQNEAQ (reference sequence). This CDR3 reads CASTNVGQGTGETQYF. The CDR3 region has the DNA TGTGCCAGCACCAATGTGGGACAGGGTACGGGGGAGACCCAGTACTTC.

The genes are TRBV19 and TRBJ2-5, with 8 bases fitting TRBD2. CDR3 length: 15 amino acids. Germline trimming cut 1 base from V and 5 bases from J; bases unmatched to any gene: 6. Germline assignment: CDR1 LNHDA and CDR2 SQIVND (reference sequence). This chain's CDR3 is CASSIGLAGAETQYF. The CDR3 DNA follows: TGTGCCAGTAGTATAGGGCTAGCGGGTGCGGAGACCCAGTACTTC.

The genes are TRBV7-9 and TRBJ1-6; 9 nucleotides match TRBD1. After removal of 5 bases from V and 5 bases from J, the junction contained 4 bases not matched to a gene. Germline V gene sequence: CDR1 SEHNR, CDR2 FQNEAQ (reference sequence). This CDR3 is built from 15 residues. In nucleotides, the CDR3 is TGTGCCAGCAGCAGGGGGGACAGGGATAATTCACCCCTCCACTTT. This encodes CASSRGDRDNSPLHF. Combining the CDR3 with reference TRBV7-9 and TRBJ1-6 gives the whole variable domain DTGVSQNPRHKITKRGQNVTFRCDPISEHNRLYWYRQTLGQGPEFLTYFQNEAQLEKSRLLSDRFSAERPKGSFSTLEIQRTEQGDSAMYLCASSRGDRDNSPLHFGNGTRLTVT.

V is TRBV27 and J is TRBJ2-2; TRBD2 is a possible D gene (5 bases). The CDR3 has 16 residues. The V and J ends lost 3 bases and 3 bases respectively, with 14 bases between them. From germline, CDR1 is MNHEY and CDR2 SMNVEV (reference sequence). In DNA form, the CDR3 reads TGTGCCAGCAGTTTCTTCAGCGGAACTGACACCGGGGAGCTGTTTTTT. It is translated as CASSFFSGTDTGELFF.

V gene TRBV7-2 combines with J gene TRBJ1-3, with D perhaps TRBD1 (5 bases). Between the trimmed V and J ends, which lost 5 bases and 0 bases, there was a span of 11 bases. CDR3 length: 15 amino acids. From germline, CDR1 is SGHTA and CDR2 FQGNSA. The CDR3 spells CASSGGTSSGNTIYF. As DNA, the CDR3 is TGTGCCAGCAGCGGAGGGACGAGCTCTGGAAACACCATATATTTT.